Described below is a single TCR beta chain sequence and its context. The table came from immunoSEQ multiplex PCR; TCRdb's copy has only in-frame clones and leaves some out. The table shows approximately 30,000 clones, with 90% occurring only once. Germline CDR1 reads SGHRS; CDR2 reads YFSETQ. V shed 5 bases and J 6 bases; nucleotides not matched to a gene: 7. The CDR3 is 13 amino acids. This record belongs to a study of T cell changes during pregnancy in multiple sclerosis. The gene calls are TRBV5-1 and TRBJ2-7; TRBD2 matches 8 bases. The source of this sequence is a female donor with multiple sclerosis, enrolled in a pregnancy study. Material: CD8+ T cells from peripheral blood mononuclear cells, obtained in the first trimester of pregnancy. The CDR3 bases are TGCGCCAGCAGTTACCGGGAGGGTCGCGAGCAGTACTTC. Residues: CASSYREGREQYF.